Listed below are T cell receptor beta chains from one sample, sequenced in a study of CD8+CD57+ T cells in acquired aplastic anemia. Each CDR3 protein gets one entry after TCRdb re-called the reads with MiXCR. The sample yields about 160,000 distinct CDR3 sequences, roughly 48% seen once. The specimen was sorted CD4+, CD8+, or CD8+CD57+ T cells (not recorded which) from PBMCs. These receptors came from a human donor with aplastic anemia. Both conserved end residues are part of each CDR3. A D gene is named only where the DNA matches it firmly. A row's size may be missing; if present it is once, few, many or a size class.

J: TRBJ2-7
size: NA
V: TRBV30
D: TRBD1
DNA: TGTGCCTGGAGTGTAAGGGGGCCATACGAGCAGTACTTC
CDR3: CAWSVRGPYEQYF

J: TRBJ1-5
size: many
V: TRBV15
D: TRBD1
DNA: TGTGCCACCGAGGGACAGCCAACTAGCAATCAGCCCCAGCATTTT
CDR3: CATEGQPTSNQPQHF

J: TRBJ2-2
size: many
V: TRBV24-1
D: TRBD1
DNA: TGTGCCACCAGTGATCCCGGGACAGGGGGTAACTTAGCGCTCGGGGAGCTGTTTTTT
CDR3: CATSDPGTGGNLALGELFF

J: TRBJ2-5
size: many
V: TRBV2
D: TRBD2
DNA: TGTGCCAGCAGTGAACTAGCGGAGGAGCGGAAGACCCAGTACTTC
CDR3: CASSELAEERKTQYF

J: TRBJ2-5
size: many
V: TRBV3-1
D: NA
DNA: TGTGCCAGCAGCCTATCCTTGGGGACCCAGTACTTC
CDR3: CASSLSLGTQYF

J: TRBJ1-2
size: NA
V: TRBV7-9
D: TRBD1
DNA: TGTGCCACCGAGCGGGACAGGGGTGGCTACACCTTC
CDR3: CATERDRGGYTF

J: TRBJ2-3
size: NA
V: TRBV7-9
D: NA
DNA: TGTGCCAGCAGCCCAGAGGCAGATACGCAGTATTTT
CDR3: CASSPEADTQYF

J: TRBJ2-7
size: NA
V: TRBV4-3
D: NA
DNA: TGCGCCAGCAGCCAAACGGGGGGCTCGACTTACGAGCAGTACTTC
CDR3: CASSQTGGSTYEQYF

J: TRBJ2-1
size: many
V: TRBV6-1
D: TRBD2
DNA: TGTGCCAGCACTAGACTAGCGGGGGACTCCTACAATGAGCAGTTCTTC
CDR3: CASTRLAGDSYNEQFF

J: TRBJ1-3
size: many
V: TRBV11-2
D: NA
DNA: TGTGCCAGCAGCTCACTTACAGGTGGCTCTGGAAACACCATATATTTT
CDR3: CASSSLTGGSGNTIYF